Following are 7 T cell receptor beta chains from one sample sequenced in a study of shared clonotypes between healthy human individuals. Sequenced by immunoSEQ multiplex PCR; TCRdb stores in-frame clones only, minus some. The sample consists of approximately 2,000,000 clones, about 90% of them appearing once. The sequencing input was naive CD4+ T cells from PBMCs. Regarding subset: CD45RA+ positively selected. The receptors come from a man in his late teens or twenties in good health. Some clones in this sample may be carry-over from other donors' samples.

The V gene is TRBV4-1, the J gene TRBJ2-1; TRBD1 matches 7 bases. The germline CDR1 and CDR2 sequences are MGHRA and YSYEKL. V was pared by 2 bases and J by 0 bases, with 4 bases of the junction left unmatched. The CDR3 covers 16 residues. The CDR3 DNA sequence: TGCGCCAGCAGCCAACAATCAGGGGGCTCCTACAATGAGCAGTTCTTC. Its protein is CASSQQSGGSYNEQFF.

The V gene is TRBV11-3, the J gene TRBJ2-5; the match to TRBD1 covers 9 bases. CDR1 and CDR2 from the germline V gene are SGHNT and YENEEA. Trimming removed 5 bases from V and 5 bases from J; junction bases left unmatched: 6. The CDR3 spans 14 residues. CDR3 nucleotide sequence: TGTGCCAGCAGCGCGGACAGGGGAGGGGAGACCCAGTACTTC. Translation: CASSADRGGETQYF.

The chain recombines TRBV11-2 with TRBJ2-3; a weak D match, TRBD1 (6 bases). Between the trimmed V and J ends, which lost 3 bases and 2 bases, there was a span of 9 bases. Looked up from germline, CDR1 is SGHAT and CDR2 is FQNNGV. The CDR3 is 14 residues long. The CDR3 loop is CASSLGTTTDTQYF. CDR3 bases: TGTGCCAGCAGCTTGGGGACAACCACAGATACGCAGTATTTT.

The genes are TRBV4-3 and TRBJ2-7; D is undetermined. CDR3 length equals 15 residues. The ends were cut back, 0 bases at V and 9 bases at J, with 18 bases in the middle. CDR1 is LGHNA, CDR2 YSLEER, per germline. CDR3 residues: CASSQDRNSPGGQYF. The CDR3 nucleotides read TGCGCCAGCAGCCAAGATCGGAACTCCCCGGGCGGGCAGTACTTC.

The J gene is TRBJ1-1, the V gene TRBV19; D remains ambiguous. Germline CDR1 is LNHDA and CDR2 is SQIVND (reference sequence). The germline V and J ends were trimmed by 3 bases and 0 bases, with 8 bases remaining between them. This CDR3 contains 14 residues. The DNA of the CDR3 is TGTGCCAGTAGTATCGGTAGTATGAACACTGAAGCTTTCTTT. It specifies CASSIGSMNTEAFF.

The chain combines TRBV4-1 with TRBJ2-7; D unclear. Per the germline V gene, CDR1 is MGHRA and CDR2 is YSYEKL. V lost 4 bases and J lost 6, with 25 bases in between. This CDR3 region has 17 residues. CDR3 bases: TGCGCCAGCAGCCTGTTTATAACTATAGAGTCATACGGCGAGCAGTACTTC. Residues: CASSLFITIESYGEQYF.

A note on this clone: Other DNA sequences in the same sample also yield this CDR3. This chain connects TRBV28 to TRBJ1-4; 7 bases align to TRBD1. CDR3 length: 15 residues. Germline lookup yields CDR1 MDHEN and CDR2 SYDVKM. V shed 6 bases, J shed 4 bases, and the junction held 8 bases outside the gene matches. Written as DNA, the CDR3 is TGTGCCAGCAGCCTAACAGGGGCCAGTAATGAAAAACTGTTTTTT. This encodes CASSLTGASNEKLFF.